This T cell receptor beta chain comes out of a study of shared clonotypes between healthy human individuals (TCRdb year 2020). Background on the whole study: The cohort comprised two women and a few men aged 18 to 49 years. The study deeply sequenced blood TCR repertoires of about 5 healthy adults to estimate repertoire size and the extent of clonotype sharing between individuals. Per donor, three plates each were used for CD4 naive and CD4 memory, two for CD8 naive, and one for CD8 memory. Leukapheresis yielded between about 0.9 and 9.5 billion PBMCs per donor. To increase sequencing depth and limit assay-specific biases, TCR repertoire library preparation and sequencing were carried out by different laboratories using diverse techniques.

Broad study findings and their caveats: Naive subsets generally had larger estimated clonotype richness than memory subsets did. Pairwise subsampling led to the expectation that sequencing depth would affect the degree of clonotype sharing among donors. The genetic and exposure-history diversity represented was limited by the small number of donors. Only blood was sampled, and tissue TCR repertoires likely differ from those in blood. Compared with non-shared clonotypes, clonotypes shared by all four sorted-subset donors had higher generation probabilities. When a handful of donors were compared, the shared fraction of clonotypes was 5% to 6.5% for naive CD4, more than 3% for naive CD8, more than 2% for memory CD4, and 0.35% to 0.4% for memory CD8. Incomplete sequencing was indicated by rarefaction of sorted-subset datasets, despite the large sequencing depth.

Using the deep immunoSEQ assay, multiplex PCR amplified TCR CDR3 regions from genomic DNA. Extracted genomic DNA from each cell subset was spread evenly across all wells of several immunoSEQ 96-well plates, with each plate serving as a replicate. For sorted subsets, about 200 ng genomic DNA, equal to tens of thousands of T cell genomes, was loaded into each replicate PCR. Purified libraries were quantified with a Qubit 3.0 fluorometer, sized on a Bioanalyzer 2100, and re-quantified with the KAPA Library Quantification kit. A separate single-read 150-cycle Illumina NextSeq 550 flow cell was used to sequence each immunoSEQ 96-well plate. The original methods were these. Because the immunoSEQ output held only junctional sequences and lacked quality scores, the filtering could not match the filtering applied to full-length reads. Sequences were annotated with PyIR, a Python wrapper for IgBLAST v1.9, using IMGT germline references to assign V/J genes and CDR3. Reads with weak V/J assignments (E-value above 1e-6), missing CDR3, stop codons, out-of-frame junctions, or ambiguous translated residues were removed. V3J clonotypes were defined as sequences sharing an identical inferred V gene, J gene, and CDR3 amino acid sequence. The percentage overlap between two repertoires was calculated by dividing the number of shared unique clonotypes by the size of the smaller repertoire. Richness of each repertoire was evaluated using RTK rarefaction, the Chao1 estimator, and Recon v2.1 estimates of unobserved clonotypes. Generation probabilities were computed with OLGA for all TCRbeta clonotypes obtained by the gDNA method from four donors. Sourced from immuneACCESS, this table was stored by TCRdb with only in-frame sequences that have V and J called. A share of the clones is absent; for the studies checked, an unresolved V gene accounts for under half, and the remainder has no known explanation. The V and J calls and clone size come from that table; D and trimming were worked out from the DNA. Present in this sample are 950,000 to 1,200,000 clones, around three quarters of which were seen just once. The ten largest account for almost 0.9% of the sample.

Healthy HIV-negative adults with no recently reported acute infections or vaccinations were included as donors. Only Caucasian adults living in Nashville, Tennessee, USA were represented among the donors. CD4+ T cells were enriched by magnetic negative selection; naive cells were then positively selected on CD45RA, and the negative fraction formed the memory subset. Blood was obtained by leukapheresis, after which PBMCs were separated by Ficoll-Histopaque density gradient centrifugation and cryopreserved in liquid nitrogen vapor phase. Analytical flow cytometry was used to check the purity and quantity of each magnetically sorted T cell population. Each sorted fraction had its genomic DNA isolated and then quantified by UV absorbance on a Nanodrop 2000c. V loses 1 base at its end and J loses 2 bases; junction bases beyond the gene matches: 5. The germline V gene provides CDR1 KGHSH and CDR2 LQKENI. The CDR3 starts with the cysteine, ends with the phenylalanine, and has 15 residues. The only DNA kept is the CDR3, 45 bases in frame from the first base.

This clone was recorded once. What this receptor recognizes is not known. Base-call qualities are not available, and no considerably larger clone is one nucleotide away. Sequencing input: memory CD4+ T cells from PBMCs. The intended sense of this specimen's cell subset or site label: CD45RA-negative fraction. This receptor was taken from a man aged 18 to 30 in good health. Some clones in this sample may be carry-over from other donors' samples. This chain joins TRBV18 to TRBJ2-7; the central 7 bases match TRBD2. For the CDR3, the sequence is CASSPRGGEAYEQYF. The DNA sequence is TGTGCCAGCTCACCACGGGGAGGGGAAGCCTACGAGCAGTACTTC. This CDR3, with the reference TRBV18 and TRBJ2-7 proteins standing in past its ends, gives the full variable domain NAGVMQNPRHLVRRRGQEARLRCSPMKGHSHVYWYRQLPEEGLKFMVYLQKENIIDESGMPKERFSAEFPKEGPSILRIQQVVRGDSAAYFCASSPRGGEAYEQYFGPGTRLTVT.